These 4 T cell receptor beta chains originate from one sample sequenced in a study of beta chain features in type 1 diabetes. No antigen is known for these receptors. Points from the study as a whole: Significant though moderate, a shortening of TCRB CDR3s appeared in all four CD4+ subsets of Type 1 diabetes patients.

The entirety of the isolated RNA underwent reverse transcription, so expressed TCRB transcripts were sequenced. Sequencing used immunoSEQ multiplex PCR; TCRdb keeps in-frame clones, though not all of them. The sample consists of some 660,000 clones, more than 12% of them appearing once. The sample consisted of naive CD4+ T cells from blood. These receptor sequences come from a man between 18 and 29 years old with type 1 diabetes.

This clone turned up a few times. The V gene is TRBV14, the J gene TRBJ1-1; no reliable D call. V was cut by 0 bases and J by 11 bases, with 13 bases left in between. The CDR3 extends over 13 amino acids. Per germline, CDR1 SGHDN and CDR2 FVKESK. This chain's CDR3 is CASSQEEGVWAFF. CDR3 nucleotide sequence: TGTGCCAGCAGCCAAGAGGAAGGAGTATGGGCTTTCTTT.

This CDR3 is CASSVGFGQGNTEAFF. Here the CDR3 DNA reads TGTGCCAGCAGCGTAGGTTTCGGACAGGGGAACACTGAAGCTTTCTTT. V usage is TRBV9 and J usage is TRBJ1-1, with 8 bases lining up with TRBD1. V shed 0 bases and J 1 base; nucleotides not matched to a gene: 5. The germline CDR1 and CDR2 sequences are SGDLS and YYNGEE. The CDR3 length is 16 residues.

In this sample, this clone turned up a few times. J is TRBJ2-2 and V is TRBV9; 10 nucleotides agree with TRBD1. The germline V gene has CDR1 SGDLS and CDR2 YYNGEE. V gave up 2 bases and J gave up 5 bases; unmatched junction bases: 0. This CDR3 has 14 residues. The CDR3 spells CASSVGQGTGELFF. CDR3 nucleotides: TGTGCCAGCAGCGTGGGACAGGGGACCGGGGAGCTGTTTTTT.

As to this clone: The same CDR3 also results from other DNA sequences found in this sample. The CDR3 region is CAWSQGVYGYTF. DNA of the CDR3: TGTGCCTGGAGTCAAGGCGTCTATGGCTACACCTTC. The gene calls are TRBV30 and TRBJ1-2; D uncertain. Trimming stripped 2 bases from V and 4 bases from J, with 8 bases between. Per germline, CDR1 GTSNPN and CDR2 SVGIG (reference sequence). CDR3 length: 12 amino acids.